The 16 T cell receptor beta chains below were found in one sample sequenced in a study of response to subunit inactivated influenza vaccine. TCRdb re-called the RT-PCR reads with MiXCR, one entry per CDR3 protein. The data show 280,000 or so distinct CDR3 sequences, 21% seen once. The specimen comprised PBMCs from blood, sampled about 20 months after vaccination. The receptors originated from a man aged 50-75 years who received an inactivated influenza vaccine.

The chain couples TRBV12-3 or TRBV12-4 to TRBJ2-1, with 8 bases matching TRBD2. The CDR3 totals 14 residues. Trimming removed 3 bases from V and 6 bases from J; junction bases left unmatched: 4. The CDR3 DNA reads TGTGCCAGCAGTTTCGGACTAGCCTCCAATGAGCAGTTCTTC. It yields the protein CASSFGLASNEQFF.

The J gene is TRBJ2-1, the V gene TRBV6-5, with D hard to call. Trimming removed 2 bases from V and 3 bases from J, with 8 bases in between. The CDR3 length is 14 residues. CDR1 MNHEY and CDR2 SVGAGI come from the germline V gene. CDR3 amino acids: CASSYTDRYNEQFF. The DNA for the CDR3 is TGTGCCAGCAGTTACACGGACCGCTACAATGAGCAGTTCTTC.

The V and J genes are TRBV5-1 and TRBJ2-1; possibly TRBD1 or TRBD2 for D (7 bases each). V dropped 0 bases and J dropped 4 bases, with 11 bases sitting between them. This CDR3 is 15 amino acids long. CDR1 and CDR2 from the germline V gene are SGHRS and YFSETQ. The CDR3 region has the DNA TGCGCCAGCAGCTTGGGCGGGGGACAGTACAATGAGCAGTTCTTC. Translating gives CASSLGGGQYNEQFF.

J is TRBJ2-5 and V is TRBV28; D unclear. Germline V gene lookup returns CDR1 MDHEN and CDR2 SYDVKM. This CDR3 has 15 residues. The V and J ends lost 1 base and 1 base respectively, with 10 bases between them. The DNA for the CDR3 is TGTGCCAGCAGTTTATCGAACAGCCGCCAAGAGACCCAGTACTTC. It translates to CASSLSNSRQETQYF.

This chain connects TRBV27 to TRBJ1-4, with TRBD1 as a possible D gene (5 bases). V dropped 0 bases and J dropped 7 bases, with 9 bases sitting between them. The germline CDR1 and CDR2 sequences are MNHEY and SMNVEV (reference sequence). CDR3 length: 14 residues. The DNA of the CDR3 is TGTGCCAGCAGTTTATCGCCGGGACGTGAAAAACTGTTTTTT. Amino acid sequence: CASSLSPGREKLFF.

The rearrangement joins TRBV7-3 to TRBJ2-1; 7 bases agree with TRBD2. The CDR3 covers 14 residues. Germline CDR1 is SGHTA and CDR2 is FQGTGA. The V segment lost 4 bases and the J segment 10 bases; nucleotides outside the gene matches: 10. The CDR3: CASSSYLLSGEQFF. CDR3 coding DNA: TGTGCCAGCAGCTCCTACTTACTTAGCGGGGAGCAGTTCTTC.

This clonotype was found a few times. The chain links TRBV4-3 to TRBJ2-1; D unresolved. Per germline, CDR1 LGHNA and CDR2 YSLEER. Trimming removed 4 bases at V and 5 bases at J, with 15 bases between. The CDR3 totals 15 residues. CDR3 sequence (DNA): TGCGCCAGCAGCCTCAGACCGGGTCGGAACAATGAGCAGTTCTTC. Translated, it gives CASSLRPGRNNEQFF.

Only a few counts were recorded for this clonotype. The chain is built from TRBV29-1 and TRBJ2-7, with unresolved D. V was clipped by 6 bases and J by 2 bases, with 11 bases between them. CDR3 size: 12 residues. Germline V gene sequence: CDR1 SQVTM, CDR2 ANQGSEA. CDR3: CSVRTATYEQYF. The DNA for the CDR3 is TGCAGCGTCCGGACCGCAACCTACGAGCAGTACTTC.

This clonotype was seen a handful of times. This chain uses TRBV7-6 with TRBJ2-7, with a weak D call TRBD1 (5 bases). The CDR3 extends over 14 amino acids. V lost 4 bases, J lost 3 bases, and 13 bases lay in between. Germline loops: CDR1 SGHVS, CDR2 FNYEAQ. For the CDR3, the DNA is TGTGCCAGCAGCTACCGACAGTTGGACTACGAGCAGTACTTC. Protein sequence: CASSYRQLDYEQYF.

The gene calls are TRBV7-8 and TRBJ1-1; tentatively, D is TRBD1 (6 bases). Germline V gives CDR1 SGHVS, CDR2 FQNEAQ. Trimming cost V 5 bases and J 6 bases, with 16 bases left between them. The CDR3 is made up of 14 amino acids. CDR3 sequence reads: CASSPIQGLPEAFF. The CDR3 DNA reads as TGTGCCAGCAGCCCTATACAGGGCTTGCCTGAAGCTTTCTTT.

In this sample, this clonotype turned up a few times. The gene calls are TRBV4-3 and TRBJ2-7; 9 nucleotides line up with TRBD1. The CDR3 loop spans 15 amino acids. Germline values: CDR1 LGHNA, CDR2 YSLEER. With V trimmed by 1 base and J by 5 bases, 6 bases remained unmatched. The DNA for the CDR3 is TGCGCCAGCAGCCAAGGACCGGGACAGGGCAACGAGCAGTACTTC. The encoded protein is CASSQGPGQGNEQYF.

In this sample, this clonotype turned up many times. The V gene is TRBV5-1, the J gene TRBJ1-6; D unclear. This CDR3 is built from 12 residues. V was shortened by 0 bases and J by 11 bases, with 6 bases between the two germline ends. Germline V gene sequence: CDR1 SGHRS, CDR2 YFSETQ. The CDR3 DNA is TGCGCCAGCAGCTTGGACGGGCCACCCCTCCACTTT. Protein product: CASSLDGPPLHF. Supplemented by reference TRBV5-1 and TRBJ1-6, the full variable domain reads KAGVTQTPRYLIKTRGQQVTLSCSPISGHRSVSWYQQTPGQGLQFLFEYFSETQRNKGNFPGRFSGRQFSNSRSEMNVSTLELGDSALYLCASSLDGPPLHFGNGTRLTVT.

CDR3 sequence reads: CASNRGQGSEQYF. The CDR3 DNA sequence: TGTGCCAGCAATCGAGGACAGGGCAGCGAGCAGTACTTC. The chain employs TRBV6-6 and TRBJ2-7; 8 nucleotides align to TRBD1. The CDR3 extends over 13 amino acids. V dropped 7 bases and J dropped 6; count of bases not matched to a gene: 8. The V gene's germline CDR1 is MNHNY and CDR2 SVGAGI (reference sequence).

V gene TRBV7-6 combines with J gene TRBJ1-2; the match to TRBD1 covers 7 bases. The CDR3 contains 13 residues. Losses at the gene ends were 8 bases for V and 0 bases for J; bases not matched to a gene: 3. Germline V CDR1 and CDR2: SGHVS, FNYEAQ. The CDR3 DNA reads TGTGCCAGCGCCGGGACAGCTAACTATGGCTACACCTTC. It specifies CASAGTANYGYTF.

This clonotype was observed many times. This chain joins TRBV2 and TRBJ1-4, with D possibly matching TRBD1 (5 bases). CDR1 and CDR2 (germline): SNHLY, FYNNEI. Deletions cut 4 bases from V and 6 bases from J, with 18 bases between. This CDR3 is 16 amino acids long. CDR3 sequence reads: CASSALGTVRDEKLFF. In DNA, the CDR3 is TGTGCCAGCAGTGCCCTCGGGACGGTGCGTGATGAAAAACTGTTTTTT.

CDR3 residues: CASSKPYEQFF. In DNA, the CDR3 is TGTGCCAGCAGCAAACCCTATGAGCAGTTCTTC. The genes are TRBV21-1 and TRBJ2-1. TRBV21-1 is an annotated pseudogene. CDR3 length: 11 residues.